This TCR beta chain was sequenced for a study of blood T cell repertoires in COVID-19. Study summary: Samples taken during acute and convalescent COVID-19 were collected in the United States, Italy and Spain. From T cells, B-cell-depleted T cells, or PBMCs came the material, which was cDNA or gDNA.

Germline CDR1 is SGHAT and CDR2 is FQNNGV. This CDR3 is 15 amino acids long. Trimming stripped 5 bases from V and 1 base from J, with 12 bases between. As processed by the authors: Amplification of reference gene primers provided the estimated nucleated cell counts. This table comes from immunoSEQ multiplex PCR, and its TCRdb copy is limited to in-frame clones, with some not included. V and J calls and clone size are those listed in that table; D and trimming were worked out from the DNA. The sample includes fewer than 200,000 clones, around 85% of them seen just once. J is TRBJ1-3 and V is TRBV11-2; TRBD1 is a possible D gene (6 bases). The sequenced material came from peripheral blood. This TCR was recovered from a man aged 45-60 years with active or convalescent COVID-19. CDR3: CASSPGQTSGNTIYF. Written as DNA, the CDR3 is TGTGCCAGCAGCCCAGGACAGACTTCTGGAAACACCATATATTTT.